This T cell receptor beta chain was captured by sequencing in a study of human T cells and chemical hapten exposure. At the level of the study: The study lasted 20 to 25 weeks, and patients were dosed weekly with diphenylcyclopropenone on the scalp throughout.

The time point was: patch test 2, 6 weeks after DPC sensitization. Treatment in this sample: therapeutic diphenylcyclopropenone sensitization with weekly scalp DPC. In this sample, this clonotype turned up many times. Its target is unknown. TCRdb called the RACE reads again in MiXCR, with one record for every CDR3 protein. Altogether approximately 97,000 distinct CDR3 sequences are present, about 10% being singletons, with the ten largest covering about 3%. Study-level points and caveats: Versus controls, expanded TCRs had significantly more large CDR3 similarity clusters. TCRs whose frequency exceeded 1 in 1000 remained the same following DPC sensitization.

V shed 9 bases and J shed 3 bases, with 14 bases lying between them. The germline gives CDR1 LGHDT, CDR2 YNNKEL (reference sequence). CDR3 length: 13 residues. The input for sequencing was whole blood, taken in connection with sensitization to the hapten diphenylcyclopropenone (DPC). The chain joins TRBV3-1 to TRBJ1-2, with unresolved D. The TCR was taken from a woman aged 40 to 50 with alopecia areata. Some clones in this sample may be carry-over from other donors' samples. The CDR3 loop is CASSPKAYYGYTF. The CDR3, as DNA: TGTGCCAGTTCCCCCAAGGCCTACTATGGCTACACCTTC.